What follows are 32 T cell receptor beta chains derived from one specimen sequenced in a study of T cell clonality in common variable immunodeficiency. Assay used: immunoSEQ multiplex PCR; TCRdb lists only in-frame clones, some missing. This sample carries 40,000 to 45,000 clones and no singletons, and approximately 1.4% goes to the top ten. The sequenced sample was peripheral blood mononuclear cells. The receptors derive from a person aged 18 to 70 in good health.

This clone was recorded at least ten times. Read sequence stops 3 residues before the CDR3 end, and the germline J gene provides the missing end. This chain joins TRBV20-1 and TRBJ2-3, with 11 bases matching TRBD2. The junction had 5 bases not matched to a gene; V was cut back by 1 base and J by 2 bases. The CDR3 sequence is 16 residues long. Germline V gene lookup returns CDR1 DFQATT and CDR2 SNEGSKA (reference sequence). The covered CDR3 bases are TGCAGTGCTAGAGCGATACTAGCGGGGGACACAGATACG. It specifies CSARAILAGDTDT. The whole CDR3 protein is CSARAILAGDTDTQYF.

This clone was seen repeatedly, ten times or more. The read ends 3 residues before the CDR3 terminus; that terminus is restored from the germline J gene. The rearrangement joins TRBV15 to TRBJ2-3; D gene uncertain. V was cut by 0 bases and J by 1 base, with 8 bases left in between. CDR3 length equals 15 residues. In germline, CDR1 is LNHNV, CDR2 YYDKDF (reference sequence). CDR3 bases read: TGTGCCACCAGCAGAGAGGGTAGGGGCACAGATACG. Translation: CATSREGRGTDT. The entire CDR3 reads CATSREGRGTDTQYF. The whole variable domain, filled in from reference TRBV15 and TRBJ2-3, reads DAMVIQNPRYQVTQFGKPVTLSCSQTLNHNVMYWYQQKSSQAPKLLFHYYDKDFNNEADTPDNFQSRRPNTSFCFLDIRSPGLGDTAMYLCATSREGRGTDTQYFGPGTRLTVL.

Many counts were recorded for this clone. CDR3 bases read: TGCAGTGCTAGTTACGGGGGAGGGAATTACGAG. This sequence encodes CSASYGGGNYE. Given in full, the CDR3 is CSASYGGGNYEQYF. The chain employs TRBV20-1 and TRBJ2-7, with 7 nucleotides matching TRBD2. The read stops 3 residues short of the end of the CDR3; the missing end is completed from the germline J gene. Germline V gene data show CDR1 as DFQATT and CDR2 as SNEGSKA (reference sequence). V shed 3 bases, J shed 4 bases, and the junction held 9 bases outside the gene matches. The CDR3 runs to 14 residues.

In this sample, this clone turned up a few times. CDR3 DNA (partial): TGTGCCAGCCGACGCGGGGGTATTAGTAATTCACCC. It specifies CASRRGGISNSP. The entire CDR3 protein reads CASRRGGISNSPLHF. The chain combines TRBV19 with TRBJ1-6, with D possibly matching TRBD1 (5 bases). From the germline J gene comes the end of the CDR3, since the read stops 3 residues before it. Trimming pared 9 bases from V and 6 bases from J, leaving 18 bases between. Germline V lookup: CDR1 LNHDA, CDR2 SQIVND (reference sequence). CDR3 length equals 15 residues.

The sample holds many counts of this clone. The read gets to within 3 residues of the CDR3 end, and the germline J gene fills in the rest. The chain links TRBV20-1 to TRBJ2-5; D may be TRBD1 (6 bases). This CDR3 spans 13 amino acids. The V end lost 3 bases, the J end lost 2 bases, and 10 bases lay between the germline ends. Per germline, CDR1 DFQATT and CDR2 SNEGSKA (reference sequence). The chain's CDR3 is CSARDGQQETQYF. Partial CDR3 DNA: TGCAGTGCTAGGGACGGACAGCAAGAGACC.

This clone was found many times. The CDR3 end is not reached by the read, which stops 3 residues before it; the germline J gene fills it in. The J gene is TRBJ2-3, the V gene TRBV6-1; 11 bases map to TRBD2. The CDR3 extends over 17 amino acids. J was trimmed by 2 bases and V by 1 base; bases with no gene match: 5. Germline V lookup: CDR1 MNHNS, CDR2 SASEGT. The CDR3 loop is CASSEGIAGGFTDTQYF. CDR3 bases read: TGTGCCAGCAGTGAAGGGATAGCGGGAGGGTTCACAGATACG.

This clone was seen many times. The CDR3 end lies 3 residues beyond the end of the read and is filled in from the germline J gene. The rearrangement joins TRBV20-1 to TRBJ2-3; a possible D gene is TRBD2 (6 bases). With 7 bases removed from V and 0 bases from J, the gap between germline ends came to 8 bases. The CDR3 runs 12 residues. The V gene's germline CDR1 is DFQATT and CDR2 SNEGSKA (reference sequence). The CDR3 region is CSGSGSTDTQYF. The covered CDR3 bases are TGCAGTGGTAGCGGTAGCACAGATACG.

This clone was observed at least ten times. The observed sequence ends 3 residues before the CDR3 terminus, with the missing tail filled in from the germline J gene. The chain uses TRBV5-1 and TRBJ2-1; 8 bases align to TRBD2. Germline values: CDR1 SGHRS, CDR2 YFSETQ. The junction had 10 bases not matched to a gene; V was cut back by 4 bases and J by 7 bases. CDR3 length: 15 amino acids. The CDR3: CASSPGLAGLNEQFF. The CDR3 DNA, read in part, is TGCGCCAGCAGCCCCGGGCTAGCGGGCTTAAATGAG. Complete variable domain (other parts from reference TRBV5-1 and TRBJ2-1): KAGVTQTPRYLIKTRGQQVTLSCSPISGHRSVSWYQQTPGQGLQFLFEYFSETQRNKGNFPGRFSGRQFSNSRSEMNVSTLELGDSALYLCASSPGLAGLNEQFFGPGTRLTVL.

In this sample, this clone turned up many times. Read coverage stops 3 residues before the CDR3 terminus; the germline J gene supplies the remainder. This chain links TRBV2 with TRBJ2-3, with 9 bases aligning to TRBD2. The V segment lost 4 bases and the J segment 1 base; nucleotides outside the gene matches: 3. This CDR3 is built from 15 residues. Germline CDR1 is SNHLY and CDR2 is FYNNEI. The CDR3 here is CASSVLAGRTDTQYF. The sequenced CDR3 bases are TGTGCCAGCAGTGTCCTAGCGGGACGCACAGATACG.

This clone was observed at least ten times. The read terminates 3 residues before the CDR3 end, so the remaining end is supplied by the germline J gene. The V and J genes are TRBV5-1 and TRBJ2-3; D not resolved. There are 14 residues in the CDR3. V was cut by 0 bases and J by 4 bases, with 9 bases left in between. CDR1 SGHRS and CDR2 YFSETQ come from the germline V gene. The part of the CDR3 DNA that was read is TGCGCCAGCAGCTTGGCCCCAGGCCCAGATACG. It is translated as CASSLAPGPDT. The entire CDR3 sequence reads CASSLAPGPDTQYF. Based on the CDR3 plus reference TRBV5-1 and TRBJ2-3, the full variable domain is KAGVTQTPRYLIKTRGQQVTLSCSPISGHRSVSWYQQTPGQGLQFLFEYFSETQRNKGNFPGRFSGRQFSNSRSEMNVSTLELGDSALYLCASSLAPGPDTQYFGPGTRLTVL.

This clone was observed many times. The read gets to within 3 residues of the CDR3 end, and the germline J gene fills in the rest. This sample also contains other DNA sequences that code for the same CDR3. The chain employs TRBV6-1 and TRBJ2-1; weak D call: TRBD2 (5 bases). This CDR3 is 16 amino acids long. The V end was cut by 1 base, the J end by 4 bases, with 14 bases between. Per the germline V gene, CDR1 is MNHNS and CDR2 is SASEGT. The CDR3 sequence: CASSEDAGLGYNEQFF. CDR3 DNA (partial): TGTGCCAGCAGTGAAGACGCGGGTCTGGGGTACAATGAG.

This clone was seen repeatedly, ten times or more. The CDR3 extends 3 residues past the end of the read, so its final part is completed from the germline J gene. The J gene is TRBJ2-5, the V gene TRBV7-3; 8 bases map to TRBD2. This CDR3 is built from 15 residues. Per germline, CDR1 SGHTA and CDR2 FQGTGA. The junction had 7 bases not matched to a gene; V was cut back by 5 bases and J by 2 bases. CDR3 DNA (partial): TGTGCCAGCAGCCTCGTAGCGGGGAAACAAGAGACC. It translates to CASSLVAGKQET. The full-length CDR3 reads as CASSLVAGKQETQYF.

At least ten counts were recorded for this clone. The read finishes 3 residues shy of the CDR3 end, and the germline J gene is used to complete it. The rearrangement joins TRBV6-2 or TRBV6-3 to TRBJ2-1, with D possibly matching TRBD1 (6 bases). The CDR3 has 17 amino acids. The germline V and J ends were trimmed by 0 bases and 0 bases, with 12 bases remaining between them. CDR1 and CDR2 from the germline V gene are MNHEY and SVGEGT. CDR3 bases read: TGTGCCAGCAGTTACTCGACAGGTTTTAGCTCCTACAATGAG. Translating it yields CASSYSTGFSSYNE. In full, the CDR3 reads CASSYSTGFSSYNEQFF.

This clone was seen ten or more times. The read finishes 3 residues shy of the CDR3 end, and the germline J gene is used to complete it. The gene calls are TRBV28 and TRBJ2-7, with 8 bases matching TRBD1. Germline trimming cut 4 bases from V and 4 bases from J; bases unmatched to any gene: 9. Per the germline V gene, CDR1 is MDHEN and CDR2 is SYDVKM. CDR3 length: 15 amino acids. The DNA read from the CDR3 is TGTGCCAGCAGTTCAGGACAGGGCAATCGATACGAG. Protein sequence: CASSSGQGNRYE. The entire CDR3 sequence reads CASSSGQGNRYEQYF.

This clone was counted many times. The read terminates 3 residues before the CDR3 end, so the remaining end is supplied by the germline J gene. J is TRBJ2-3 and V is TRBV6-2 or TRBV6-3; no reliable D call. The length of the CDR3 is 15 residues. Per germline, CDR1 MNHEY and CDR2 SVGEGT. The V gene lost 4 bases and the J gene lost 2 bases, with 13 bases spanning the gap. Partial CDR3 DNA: TGTGCCAGCAGTTTAATTCGCGGAACCACAGATACG. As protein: CASSLIRGTTDT. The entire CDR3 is CASSLIRGTTDTQYF.

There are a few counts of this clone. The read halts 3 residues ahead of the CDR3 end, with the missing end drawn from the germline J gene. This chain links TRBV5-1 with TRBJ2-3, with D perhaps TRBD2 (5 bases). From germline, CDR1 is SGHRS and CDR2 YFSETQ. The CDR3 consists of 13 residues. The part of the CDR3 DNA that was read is TGCGCCAGCAGCTTGGGCGGGCAAGAGACG. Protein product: CASSLGGQET. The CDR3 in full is CASSLGGQETQYF.

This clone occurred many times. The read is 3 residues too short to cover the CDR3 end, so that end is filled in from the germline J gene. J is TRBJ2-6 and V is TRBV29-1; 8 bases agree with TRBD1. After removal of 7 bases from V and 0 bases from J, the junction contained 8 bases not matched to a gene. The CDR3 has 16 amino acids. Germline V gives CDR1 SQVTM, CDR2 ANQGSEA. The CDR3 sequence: CSAGQGDLSGANVLTF. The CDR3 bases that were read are TGCAGCGCCGGACAGGGAGACCTCTCTGGGGCCAACGTC.

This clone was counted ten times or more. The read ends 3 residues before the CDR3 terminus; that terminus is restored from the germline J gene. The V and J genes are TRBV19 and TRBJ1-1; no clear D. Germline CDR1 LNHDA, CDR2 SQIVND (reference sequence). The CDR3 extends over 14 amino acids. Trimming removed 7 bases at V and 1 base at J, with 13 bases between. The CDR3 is CASITRFPNTEAFF. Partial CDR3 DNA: TGTGCCAGTATCACTCGTTTTCCGAACACTGAA.

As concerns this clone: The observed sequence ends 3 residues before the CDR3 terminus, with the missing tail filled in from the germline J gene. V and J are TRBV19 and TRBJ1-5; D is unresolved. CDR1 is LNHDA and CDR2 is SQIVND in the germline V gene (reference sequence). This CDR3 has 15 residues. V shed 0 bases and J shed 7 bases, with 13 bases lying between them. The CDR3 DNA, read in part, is TGTGCCAGTAGTATAGAGAATACGGGTCAGCAGCCC. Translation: CASSIENTGQQP. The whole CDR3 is CASSIENTGQQPQHF.

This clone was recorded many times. The CDR3 loop is CATSRGPASPGVAFF. The CDR3 bases that were read are TGTGCCACCAGCAGGGGACCGGCCTCCCCGGGGGTA. The chain recombines TRBV15 with TRBJ1-1; D possibly corresponds to TRBD1 (5 bases). The read gets to within 3 residues of the CDR3 end, and the germline J gene fills in the rest. This CDR3 has 15 residues. Germline CDR1 LNHNV, CDR2 YYDKDF (reference sequence). Full variable domain (rest looked up from reference TRBV15 and TRBJ1-1): DAMVIQNPRYQVTQFGKPVTLSCSQTLNHNVMYWYQQKSSQAPKLLFHYYDKDFNNEADTPDNFQSRRPNTSFCFLDIRSPGLGDTAMYLCATSRGPASPGVAFFGQGTRLTVV.

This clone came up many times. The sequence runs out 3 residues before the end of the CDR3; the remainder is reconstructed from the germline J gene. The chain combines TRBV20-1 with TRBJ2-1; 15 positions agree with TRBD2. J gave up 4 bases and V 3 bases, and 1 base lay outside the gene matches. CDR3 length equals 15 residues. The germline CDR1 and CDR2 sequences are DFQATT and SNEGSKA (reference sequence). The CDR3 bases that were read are TGCAGTGCTAGCGGACTAGCGGGAGGGTACAATGAG. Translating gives CSASGLAGGYNE. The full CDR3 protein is CSASGLAGGYNEQFF.

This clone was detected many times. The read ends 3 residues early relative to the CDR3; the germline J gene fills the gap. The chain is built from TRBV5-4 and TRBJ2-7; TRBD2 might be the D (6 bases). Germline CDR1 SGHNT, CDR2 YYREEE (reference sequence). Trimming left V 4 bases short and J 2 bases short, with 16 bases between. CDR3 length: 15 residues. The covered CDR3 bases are TGTGCCAGCAGCCCCCGCGGCGGGAAGACCTACGAG. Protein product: CASSPRGGKTYE. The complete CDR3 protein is CASSPRGGKTYEQYF.

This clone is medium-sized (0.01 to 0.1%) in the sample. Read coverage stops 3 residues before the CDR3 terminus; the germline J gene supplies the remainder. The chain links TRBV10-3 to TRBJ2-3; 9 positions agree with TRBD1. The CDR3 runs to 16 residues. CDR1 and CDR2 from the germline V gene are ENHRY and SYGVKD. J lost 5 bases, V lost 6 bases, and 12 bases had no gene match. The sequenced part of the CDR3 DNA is TGTGCCATCAGCCTCGCTACAGGGGGCGCAGGAGATACG. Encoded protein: CAISLATGGAGDT. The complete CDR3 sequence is CAISLATGGAGDTQYF.

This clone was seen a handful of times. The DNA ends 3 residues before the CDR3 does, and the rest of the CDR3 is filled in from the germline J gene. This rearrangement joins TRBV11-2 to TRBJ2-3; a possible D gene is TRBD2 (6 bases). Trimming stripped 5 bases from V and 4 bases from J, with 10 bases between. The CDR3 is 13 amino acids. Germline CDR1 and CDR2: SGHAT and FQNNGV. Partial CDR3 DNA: TGTGCCAGCAGCCTTCCGGGGGCAGATACG. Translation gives CASSLPGADT. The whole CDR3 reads CASSLPGADTQYF.

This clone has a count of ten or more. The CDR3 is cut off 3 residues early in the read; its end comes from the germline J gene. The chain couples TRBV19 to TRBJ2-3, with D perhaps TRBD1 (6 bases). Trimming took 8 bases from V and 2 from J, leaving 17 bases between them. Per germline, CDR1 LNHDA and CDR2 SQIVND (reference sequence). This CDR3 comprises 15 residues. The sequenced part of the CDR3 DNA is TGTGCCAGTGGAGGAGTAGGGGGATTCACAGATACG. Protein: CASGGVGGFTDT. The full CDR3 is CASGGVGGFTDTQYF. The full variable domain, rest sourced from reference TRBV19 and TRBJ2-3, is DGGITQSPKYLFRKEGQNVTLSCEQNLNHDAMYWYRQDPGQGLRLIYYSQIVNDFQKGDIAEGYSVSREKKESFPLTVTSAQKNPTAFYLCASGGVGGFTDTQYFGPGTRLTVL.

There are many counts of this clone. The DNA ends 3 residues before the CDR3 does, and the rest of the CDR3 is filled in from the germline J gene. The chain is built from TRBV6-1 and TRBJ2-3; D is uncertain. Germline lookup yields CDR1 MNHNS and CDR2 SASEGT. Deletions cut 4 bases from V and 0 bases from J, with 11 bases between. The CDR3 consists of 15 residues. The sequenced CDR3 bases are TGTGCCAGCAGTGCTTCTAGGCCTAGCACAGATACG. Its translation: CASSASRPSTDT. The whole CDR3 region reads CASSASRPSTDTQYF.

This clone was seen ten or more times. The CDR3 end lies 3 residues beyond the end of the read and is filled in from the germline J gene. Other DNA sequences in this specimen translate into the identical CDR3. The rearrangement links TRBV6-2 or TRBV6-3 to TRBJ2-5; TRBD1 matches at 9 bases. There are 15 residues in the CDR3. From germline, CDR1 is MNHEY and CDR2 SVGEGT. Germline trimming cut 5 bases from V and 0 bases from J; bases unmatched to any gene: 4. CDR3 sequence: CASSPGTGNQETQYF. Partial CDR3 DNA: TGTGCCAGCAGTCCCGGGACAGGGAACCAAGAGACC.

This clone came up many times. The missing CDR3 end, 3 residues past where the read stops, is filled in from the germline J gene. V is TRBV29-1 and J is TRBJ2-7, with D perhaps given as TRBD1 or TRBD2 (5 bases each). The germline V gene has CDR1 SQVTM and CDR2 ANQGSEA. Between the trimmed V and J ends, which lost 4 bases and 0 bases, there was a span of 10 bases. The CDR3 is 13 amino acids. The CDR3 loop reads CSVVPGSSYEQYF. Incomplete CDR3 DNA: TGCAGCGTTGTTCCAGGGAGCTCCTACGAG.

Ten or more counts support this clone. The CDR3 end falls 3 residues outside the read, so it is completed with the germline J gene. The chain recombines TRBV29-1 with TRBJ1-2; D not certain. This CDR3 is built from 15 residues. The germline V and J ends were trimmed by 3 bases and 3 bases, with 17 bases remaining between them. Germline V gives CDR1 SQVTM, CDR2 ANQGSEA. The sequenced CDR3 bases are TGCAGCGTTGACCGCCATTGGGCAGATGACTATGGC. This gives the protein CSVDRHWADDYG. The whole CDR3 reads CSVDRHWADDYGYTF.

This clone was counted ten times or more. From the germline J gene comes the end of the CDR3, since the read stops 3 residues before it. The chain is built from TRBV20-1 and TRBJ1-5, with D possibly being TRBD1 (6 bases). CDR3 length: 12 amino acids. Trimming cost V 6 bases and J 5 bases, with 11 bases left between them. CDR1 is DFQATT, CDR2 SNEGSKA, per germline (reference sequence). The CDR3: CSAGRGYQPQHF. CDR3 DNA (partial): TGCAGTGCGGGGAGGGGGTATCAGCCC.

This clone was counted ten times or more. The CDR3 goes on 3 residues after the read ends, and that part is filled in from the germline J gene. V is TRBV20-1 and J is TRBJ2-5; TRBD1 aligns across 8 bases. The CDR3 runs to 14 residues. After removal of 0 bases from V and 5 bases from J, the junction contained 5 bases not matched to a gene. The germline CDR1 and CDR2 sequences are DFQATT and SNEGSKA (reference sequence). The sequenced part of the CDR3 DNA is TGCAGTGCTAGAGACGGGACAGGTTCCGAGACC. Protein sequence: CSARDGTGSET. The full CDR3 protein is CSARDGTGSETQYF.

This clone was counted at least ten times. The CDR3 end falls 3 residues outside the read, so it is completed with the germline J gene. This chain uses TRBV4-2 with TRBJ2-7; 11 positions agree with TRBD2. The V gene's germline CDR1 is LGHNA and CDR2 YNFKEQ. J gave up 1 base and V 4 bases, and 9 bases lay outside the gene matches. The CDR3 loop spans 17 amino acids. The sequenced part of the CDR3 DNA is TGTGCCAGCAGCCCAGGGACTAGCGGACCTATTTCCTACGAG. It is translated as CASSPGTSGPISYE. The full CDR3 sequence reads CASSPGTSGPISYEQYF.